The 31 T cell receptor beta chains below were found in one sample sequenced in a study of beta chain features in type 1 diabetes. cDNA synthesis used the whole RNA isolate, giving expressed TCRB sequences. Produced via immunoSEQ multiplex PCR; TCRdb's table is partial and in-frame only. The table records about half a million clones, approximately 28% of them present only once. Sequencing used naive CD4+ T cells from blood. Every receptor here comes from a man between 18 and 35 years old in good health.

This rearrangement joins TRBV7-2 to TRBJ2-4; 12 bases agree with TRBD2. This CDR3 region has 17 residues. After removal of 5 bases from V and 9 bases from J, the junction contained 14 bases not matched to a gene. The germline V gene encodes CDR1 SGHTA and CDR2 FQGNSA. The CDR3 DNA sequence: TGTGCCAGCAGCGCCCAGCTTGTACTAGCGGGAGGCGGCATTCAGTACTTC. As protein: CASSAQLVLAGGGIQYF.

This clone occurred a few times. The rearrangement uses TRBV29-1 and TRBJ2-3; D is ambiguous. V lost 4 bases and J 0 bases, leaving 8 bases between the germline ends. The CDR3 runs 13 residues. Germline V gene lookup returns CDR1 SQVTM and CDR2 ANQGSEA. CDR3 protein: CSVVSPSTDTQYF. The DNA of the CDR3 is TGCAGCGTTGTTTCCCCTAGCACAGATACGCAGTATTTT.

The chain employs TRBV11-2 and TRBJ2-5, with 7 bases aligning to TRBD1. The CDR3 sequence is 14 residues long. CDR1 SGHAT and CDR2 FQNNGV come from the germline V gene. The junction had 3 bases not matched to a gene; V was cut back by 4 bases and J by 1 base. In DNA form, the CDR3 reads TGTGCCAGCAGCTATACAGGGGTCCAAGAGACCCAGTACTTC. It encodes CASSYTGVQETQYF.

This chain joins TRBV5-1 and TRBJ2-3; D ambiguous. Germline V gene sequence: CDR1 SGHRS, CDR2 YFSETQ. The CDR3 contains 15 residues. The germline V and J ends were trimmed by 0 bases and 1 base, with 9 bases remaining between them. Written as DNA, the CDR3 is TGCGCCAGCAGCTTGGAGGACCCCGGCACAGATACGCAGTATTTT. Translating gives CASSLEDPGTDTQYF.

This clone was seen a few times. The chain uses TRBV5-1 and TRBJ1-1, with D possibly being TRBD1 (6 bases). Germline V gene lookup returns CDR1 SGHRS and CDR2 YFSETQ. Trimming shortened V by 1 base and J by 2 bases, and 9 bases separated the two germline ends. The CDR3 is 14 residues long. The CDR3 sequence is CASSLTGSNTEAFF. The CDR3 DNA reads as TGCGCCAGCAGCTTGACAGGGTCCAACACTGAAGCTTTCTTT.

This rearrangement joins TRBV7-9 to TRBJ2-7, with unresolved D. Germline loops: CDR1 SEHNR, CDR2 FQNEAQ (reference sequence). The V end was cut by 5 bases, the J end by 2 bases, with 16 bases between. The CDR3 totals 15 residues. DNA of the CDR3: TGTGCCAGCAGCAACAAAGCCAGCGTAGCCTACGAGCAGTACTTC. This encodes CASSNKASVAYEQYF.

The chain joins TRBV28 to TRBJ2-7; no reliable D call. Trimming took 5 bases from V and 3 from J, leaving 20 bases between them. CDR1 is MDHEN and CDR2 is SYDVKM in the germline V gene. The CDR3 has 16 residues. The CDR3: CASSPRSYRDDYEQYF. DNA for the CDR3: TGTGCCAGCAGTCCCCGGTCATATCGTGACGACTACGAGCAGTACTTC.

V and J are TRBV28 and TRBJ2-7, with TRBD2 matching over 8 bases. The ends lost 3 bases at V and 3 bases at J; junction bases unmatched: 7. Looked up from germline, CDR1 is MDHEN and CDR2 is SYDVKM. CDR3 size: 15 residues. Written as DNA, the CDR3 is TGTGCCAGCAGTTTCCGAAAGGGACTAGACTACGAGCAGTACTTC. Translation: CASSFRKGLDYEQYF. Combining the CDR3 with reference TRBV28 and TRBJ2-7 gives the whole variable domain DVKVTQSSRYLVKRTGEKVFLECVQDMDHENMFWYRQDPGLGLRLIYFSYDVKMKEKGDIPEGYSVSREKKERFSLILESASTNQTSMYLCASSFRKGLDYEQYFGPGTRLTVT.

V usage is TRBV14 and J usage is TRBJ2-3; weak D call: TRBD1 (6 bases). Germline V gives CDR1 SGHDN, CDR2 FVKESK. The ends were cut back, 3 bases at V and 2 bases at J, with 12 bases in the middle. CDR3 size: 15 residues. The DNA of the CDR3 is TGTGCCAGCAGCCAGCAGGGGCCAACCACAGATACGCAGTATTTT. Amino acids: CASSQQGPTTDTQYF.

The table lists this clone with a few counts. The V gene is TRBV5-4, the J gene TRBJ2-7, with D unresolved. Looked up from germline, CDR1 is SGHNT and CDR2 is YYREEE (reference sequence). Trimming cost V 6 bases and J 3 bases, with 13 bases left between them. This CDR3 comprises 13 residues. CDR3 sequence: CASTNQVNYEQYF. CDR3 nucleotide sequence: TGTGCCAGCACCAACCAGGTTAACTACGAGCAGTACTTC.

The chain couples TRBV9 to TRBJ2-2; 9 nucleotides match TRBD1. The CDR3 contains 16 residues. After removal of 3 bases from V and 5 bases from J, the junction contained 8 bases not matched to a gene. Germline-derived CDR1 and CDR2 are SGDLS and YYNGEE. For the CDR3, the DNA is TGTGCCAGCAGCGCCCCCGGGACAGGGAGGACCGGGGAGCTGTTTTTT. The encoded protein is CASSAPGTGRTGELFF.

The chain uses TRBV5-8 and TRBJ2-4, with D possibly called TRBD1 or TRBD2 (5 bases each). Germline loops: CDR1 SGHTS, CDR2 YDEGEE. V dropped 4 bases and J dropped 0 bases, with 20 bases sitting between them. The CDR3 is 18 residues long. The CDR3 is CASSPGRTVTLAKNIQYF. In nucleotides, the CDR3 is TGTGCCAGCAGCCCGGGACGGACGGTAACTCTAGCCAAAAACATTCAGTACTTC.

In its sample, this clone was seen a few times. The chain combines TRBV19 with TRBJ2-2; TRBD1 matches at 7 bases. CDR3 length: 16 amino acids. Per the germline V gene, CDR1 is LNHDA and CDR2 is SQIVND (reference sequence). The trim removed 7 bases at V and 4 bases at J, leaving 12 bases unmatched. The CDR3 here is CASTFAGTAFTGELFF. The CDR3 DNA is TGTGCCAGTACTTTCGCCGGGACAGCCTTCACCGGGGAGCTGTTTTTT.

In this sample, this clone turned up a few times. J is TRBJ2-1 and V is TRBV11-3; 11 bases match TRBD1. The CDR3 covers 16 residues. Germline CDR1 SGHNT, CDR2 YENEEA. V shed 5 bases and J 6 bases; nucleotides not matched to a gene: 9. CDR3 protein: CASSPRTGGAGNEQFF. CDR3 bases: TGTGCCAGCAGCCCGCGGACAGGGGGCGCAGGCAATGAGCAGTTCTTC.

The J gene is TRBJ2-1, the V gene TRBV11-2; 8 positions match TRBD2. V was pared by 5 bases and J by 0 bases, with 3 bases of the junction left unmatched. From germline, CDR1 is SGHAT and CDR2 FQNNGV. This CDR3 comprises 15 residues. This CDR3 reads CASSGGGSSYNEQFF. CDR3 in DNA: TGTGCCAGCAGCGGCGGGGGGAGCTCCTACAATGAGCAGTTCTTC.

This chain connects TRBV5-1 to TRBJ2-3, with D tentatively TRBD1 or TRBD2 (5 bases each). Trimming shortened V by 4 bases and J by 0 bases, and 9 bases separated the two germline ends. CDR3 length equals 14 residues. CDR1 SGHRS and CDR2 YFSETQ come from the germline V gene. The CDR3 region is CASSGTASTDTQYF. CDR3 sequence (DNA): TGCGCCAGCAGCGGGACGGCGAGCACAGATACGCAGTATTTT.

Only a few counts were recorded for this clone. The rearrangement joins TRBV25-1 to TRBJ2-3; 7 positions match TRBD1. Germline V gene data show CDR1 as MGHDK and CDR2 as SYGVNS. V trimming: 6 bases; J trimming: 1 base; junction bases outside the gene matches: 4. CDR3 length equals 14 residues. CDR3 sequence: CASRNDRGTDTQYF. The CDR3 region has the DNA TGTGCCAGCAGGAATGACAGGGGCACAGATACGCAGTATTTT.

In DNA, the CDR3 is TGTGCCAGCAGCTTCGGGGGGACGTACCAAGAGACCCAGTACTTC. It yields the protein CASSFGGTYQETQYF. The chain employs TRBV5-4 and TRBJ2-5, with 7 nucleotides matching TRBD2. Germline lookup yields CDR1 SGHNT and CDR2 YYREEE (reference sequence). The length of the CDR3 is 15 residues. V lost 2 bases and J lost 0; bases outside the gene matches: 4.

DNA for the CDR3: TGTGCCAGCAGCGAGGGAAACTATGGCTACACCTTC. Encoded protein: CASSEGNYGYTF. This sequence joins TRBV7-2 and TRBJ1-2; unclear D gene. V dropped 5 bases and J dropped 2 bases, with 6 bases sitting between them. This CDR3 is built from 12 residues. CDR1 and CDR2 (germline): SGHTA, FQGNSA.

This clone was counted between two and nine times. V is TRBV29-1 and J is TRBJ1-5; D might be TRBD1 (5 bases). Trimming stripped 4 bases from V and 2 bases from J, with 12 bases between. Germline V gene sequence: CDR1 SQVTM, CDR2 ANQGSEA. This CDR3 is built from 14 residues. CDR3 nucleotides: TGCAGCGTTGTTTCCGGGGGTGGCAATCAGCCCCAGCATTTT. Translated: CSVVSGGGNQPQHF.

The gene calls are TRBV4-1 and TRBJ1-5; no clear D. With 0 bases removed from V and 0 bases from J, the gap between germline ends came to 12 bases. Per germline, CDR1 MGHRA and CDR2 YSYEKL. The CDR3 loop spans 17 amino acids. CDR3 coding DNA: TGCGCCAGCAGCCAAGATTACAATAGTTATAGCAATCAGCCCCAGCATTTT. Its translation: CASSQDYNSYSNQPQHF.

This rearrangement joins TRBV7-9 to TRBJ2-7; no clear D. This CDR3 contains 14 residues. Trimming removed 3 bases at V and 2 bases at J, with 11 bases between. CDR1 SEHNR and CDR2 FQNEAQ come from the germline V gene (reference sequence). The CDR3 protein is CASSLGGSTYEQYF. The CDR3 DNA reads as TGTGCCAGCAGCTTGGGCGGAAGTACCTACGAGCAGTACTTC.

J is TRBJ2-1 and V is TRBV7-2, with unresolved D. The CDR3 length is 11 residues. Germline CDR1 and CDR2: SGHTA and FQGNSA. Trimming shortened V by 2 bases and J by 8 bases, and 4 bases separated the two germline ends. CDR3 loop: CASSLIDEQFF. In DNA, the CDR3 is TGTGCCAGCAGCTTAATCGATGAGCAGTTCTTC.

The chain uses TRBV6-5 and TRBJ2-1; possible D gene TRBD1, 6 bases. The V gene lost 6 bases and the J gene lost 7 bases, with 10 bases spanning the gap. The CDR3 totals 12 residues. Germline V gives CDR1 MNHEY, CDR2 SVGAGI. DNA of the CDR3: TGTGCCAGCAGCACAGGGATGAATGAGCAGTTCTTC. Protein sequence: CASSTGMNEQFF.

Only a few counts were recorded for this clone. The chain carries TRBV2 and TRBJ2-4, with D maybe TRBD2 (6 bases). The CDR3 spans 14 residues. Trimming removed 8 bases from V and 0 bases from J, with 11 bases in between. Germline V gene data show CDR1 as SNHLY and CDR2 as FYNNEI. CDR3 sequence (DNA): TGTGCCAGCCGCACGGGGGAAGCCAAAAACATTCAGTACTTC. Its protein product is CASRTGEAKNIQYF.

The sample holds a few counts of this clone. The chain recombines TRBV15 with TRBJ2-7; D remains ambiguous. V gave up 0 bases and J gave up 0 bases, with 6 bases separating them. This CDR3 is built from 14 residues. Germline-derived CDR1 and CDR2 are LNHNV and YYDKDF (reference sequence). CDR3 sequence reads: CATSREAHSYEQYF. CDR3 coding DNA: TGTGCCACCAGCAGAGAGGCCCACTCCTACGAGCAGTACTTC.

The chain uses TRBV29-1 and TRBJ1-5; D not certain. Germline lookup yields CDR1 SQVTM and CDR2 ANQGSEA. This CDR3 has 14 amino acids. V was pared by 3 bases and J by 2 bases, with 11 bases between. CDR3 nucleotides: TGCAGCGTTGATGGAGGTAACGGCAATCAGCCCCAGCATTTT. This translates into CSVDGGNGNQPQHF.

The chain links TRBV29-1 to TRBJ2-3; D call uncertain. CDR1 is SQVTM, CDR2 ANQGSEA, per germline. V dropped 4 bases and J dropped 2 bases, with 19 bases sitting between them. There are 16 residues in the CDR3. This CDR3 reads CSVGGPYRVDTDTQYF. The CDR3 nucleotides are TGCAGCGTTGGGGGTCCTTACCGGGTAGACACAGATACGCAGTATTTT.

Notes on this clone: A much larger clone differs from this one at a single base, so this may be a read error. The chain has TRBV7-2 and TRBJ2-3; D uncertain. The ends were cut back, 2 bases at V and 5 bases at J, with 2 bases in the middle. Germline V gene sequence: CDR1 SGHTA, CDR2 FQGNSA. CDR3 size: 11 residues. The CDR3, as DNA: TGTGCCAGCAGCTTAAGAGATACGCAGTATTTT. Protein: CASSLRDTQYF.

The gene calls are TRBV7-6 and TRBJ2-7; weak D call: TRBD1 (6 bases). This CDR3 contains 14 residues. V was shortened by 0 bases and J by 5 bases, with 11 bases between the two germline ends. Germline V gene data show CDR1 as SGHVS and CDR2 as FNYEAQ. The CDR3 sequence: CASSLAQGSHEQYF. In DNA, the CDR3 is TGTGCCAGCAGCTTAGCACAGGGAAGCCACGAGCAGTACTTC.

The chain combines TRBV29-1 with TRBJ1-1; the D is unclear. This CDR3 region has 12 residues. V was trimmed by 4 bases and J by 4 bases, leaving 10 bases between them. Germline lookup yields CDR1 SQVTM and CDR2 ANQGSEA. CDR3 bases: TGCAGCGTTGTTAGGCAGCCCACTGAAGCTTTCTTT. Residues: CSVVRQPTEAFF. The full variable domain, completed using reference TRBV29-1 and TRBJ1-1, is SAVISQKPSRDICQRGTSLTIQCQVDSQVTMMFWYRQQPGQSLTLIATANQGSEATYESGFVIDKFPISRPNLTFSTLTVSNMSPEDSSIYLCSVVRQPTEAFFGQGTRLTVV.